The next 32 T cell receptor beta chains were all read from a single sample in a study of blood T cell repertoires in COVID-19. Some clones are missing from TCRdb's copy, which holds only in-frame ones; the method was immunoSEQ multiplex PCR. Among about 200,000 clones listed, 88% were seen once. The specimen sequenced was peripheral blood. All receptors come from a man aged 40-49 years with active or convalescent COVID-19.

The chain has TRBV6-5 and TRBJ1-2, with TRBD1 matching over 8 bases. This CDR3 contains 15 residues. From germline, CDR1 is MNHEY and CDR2 SVGAGI. V was pared by 6 bases and J by 2 bases, with 8 bases of the junction left unmatched. The CDR3 protein is CASRAQGGLNYGYTF. Here the CDR3 DNA reads TGTGCCAGCAGGGCACAGGGGGGATTAAACTATGGCTACACCTTC.

Details on this clone: Within the sample, other DNA sequences also encode this same CDR3. The rearrangement links TRBV27 to TRBJ2-7; D is possibly TRBD1 (6 bases). The CDR3 is 13 residues long. Germline loops: CDR1 MNHEY, CDR2 SMNVEV (reference sequence). Trimming removed 2 bases at V and 3 bases at J, with 8 bases between. DNA of the CDR3: TGTGCCAGCAGTTTAAGCAGGGGCTACGAGCAGTACTTC. Amino acid sequence: CASSLSRGYEQYF.

The CDR3 DNA sequence: TGTGCCAGCAGCTTAAGCACCTCCTACGAGCAGTACTTC. Its translation is CASSLSTSYEQYF. This rearrangement joins TRBV7-2 to TRBJ2-7; D gene unclear. The V end was cut by 2 bases, the J end by 0 bases, with 5 bases between. The CDR3 is 13 residues long. Germline V gives CDR1 SGHTA, CDR2 FQGNSA.

This clone came up once. The rearrangement uses TRBV4-1 and TRBJ2-5; no definite D call. The CDR3 length is 13 residues. The V gene's germline CDR1 is MGHRA and CDR2 YSYEKL. Trimming left V 1 base short and J 5 bases short, with 8 bases between. The CDR3 region is CASSQVEVETQYF. The CDR3 nucleotides read TGCGCCAGCAGCCAAGTCGAGGTGGAGACCCAGTACTTC.

The V and J genes are TRBV6-6 and TRBJ1-2; 7 bases align to TRBD1. This CDR3 spans 14 amino acids. CDR1 is MNHNY and CDR2 is SVGAGI in the germline V gene (reference sequence). Trimming at V came to 5 bases and at J to 4 bases, leaving 7 bases not matched to a gene. The CDR3 loop reads CASSIGGSGYGYTF. The DNA for the CDR3 is TGTGCCAGCAGTATAGGGGGCTCGGGCTATGGCTACACCTTC.

The chain links TRBV5-6 to TRBJ2-7; possibly TRBD2 for D (5 bases). The V gene's germline CDR1 is SGHDT and CDR2 YYEEEE. The germline V and J ends were trimmed by 0 bases and 2 bases, with 9 bases remaining between them. This CDR3 contains 14 residues. The DNA of the CDR3 is TGTGCCAGCAGCTTGGTGCGGGTCCCCTACGAGCAGTACTTC. This gives the protein CASSLVRVPYEQYF.

The chain has TRBV18 and TRBJ1-1, with 8 bases aligning to TRBD1. Germline V CDR1 and CDR2: KGHSH, LQKENI. The J segment lost 2 bases and the V segment lost 10 bases, leaving 9 bases of the junction unmatched. The CDR3 is made up of 14 amino acids. CDR3 nucleotide sequence: TGTGCCACTCAAGCGGGACAGGTAAACACTGAAGCTTTCTTT. Translation: CATQAGQVNTEAFF.

CDR3 sequence (DNA): TGTGCCAGTAGTATAAACCCGGGAGGCCTAGGGACTGAAGCTTTCTTT. This encodes CASSINPGGLGTEAFF. The rearrangement joins TRBV19 to TRBJ1-1, with D uncertain. CDR3 length: 16 residues. Per the germline V gene, CDR1 is LNHDA and CDR2 is SQIVND (reference sequence). V lost 2 bases and J 5 bases, leaving 18 bases between the germline ends.

The V call is TRBV6-5, the J call TRBJ1-4, with 8 bases that match TRBD1. V trimming: 6 bases; J trimming: 7 bases; junction bases outside the gene matches: 7. The germline V gene has CDR1 MNHEY and CDR2 SVGAGI. The length of the CDR3 is 14 residues. The DNA of the CDR3 is TGTGCCAGCAGAGCCGGGACAGGTCCTGAAAAACTGTTTTTT. This sequence encodes CASRAGTGPEKLFF.

The V gene is TRBV27, the J gene TRBJ2-7; 8 nucleotides match TRBD1. J lost 2 bases, V lost 6 bases, and 12 bases had no gene match. The CDR3 covers 16 residues. Per the germline V gene, CDR1 is MNHEY and CDR2 is SMNVEV (reference sequence). In nucleotides, the CDR3 is TGTGCCAGCAGCGCCGTTACTATGACAGGGGCCTACGAGCAGTACTTC. Its protein product is CASSAVTMTGAYEQYF.

This chain connects TRBV6-2 or TRBV6-3 to TRBJ1-5, with 7 positions matching TRBD1. The CDR3 extends over 15 amino acids. The germline CDR1 and CDR2 sequences are MNHEY and SVGEGT. V lost 5 bases, J lost 4 bases, and 8 bases stayed unmatched. CDR3 amino acids: CASSTTGFGNQPQHF. CDR3 nucleotides: TGTGCCAGCAGTACGACAGGGTTCGGAAATCAGCCCCAGCATTTT.

The chain is built from TRBV4-2 and TRBJ2-3; D perhaps matches TRBD1 (6 bases). The germline V and J ends were trimmed by 0 bases and 6 bases, with 10 bases remaining between them. Germline V gene lookup returns CDR1 LGHNA and CDR2 YNFKEQ. The CDR3 sequence is 14 residues long. The CDR3 loop reads CASSQEGTRDTQYF. CDR3 DNA: TGTGCCAGCAGCCAAGAAGGGACACGGGATACGCAGTATTTT.

About this clone: A junction boundary mismatches the germline segment, possibly from a read error. The rearrangement joins TRBV14 to TRBJ2-1, with 8 bases aligning to TRBD1. The CDR3 sequence is 13 residues long. In germline, CDR1 is SGHDN, CDR2 FVKESK. The CDR3, as DNA: TGTGCCAGCACCCAAGACAGGGGCGGTGAGCAGTTCTTC. Amino acid sequence: CASTQDRGGEQFF.

V gene TRBV19 combines with J gene TRBJ2-2; tentatively, D is TRBD1 (6 bases). Germline lookup yields CDR1 LNHDA and CDR2 SQIVND (reference sequence). V lost 3 bases, J lost 4 bases, and 15 bases lay in between. This CDR3 has 16 residues. The chain's CDR3 is CASSIHTRGCTGELFF. The CDR3 bases are TGTGCCAGTAGTATTCACACCAGGGGTTGCACCGGGGAGCTGTTTTTT.

The chain recombines TRBV5-4 with TRBJ2-2; tentative D call: TRBD1 (6 bases). The V end was cut by 1 base, the J end by 5 bases, with 15 bases between. Germline V gene data show CDR1 as SGHNT and CDR2 as YYREEE (reference sequence). The CDR3 loop spans 16 amino acids. CDR3 residues: CASSLKKQGRTGELFF. CDR3 coding DNA: TGTGCCAGCAGCTTGAAAAAACAGGGAAGGACCGGGGAGCTGTTTTTT.

The V gene is TRBV7-8, the J gene TRBJ1-2; D might be TRBD1 (6 bases). Trimming removed 5 bases from V and 2 bases from J, with 9 bases in between. CDR3 size: 13 residues. Germline V gene lookup returns CDR1 SGHVS and CDR2 FQNEAQ. CDR3 sequence reads: CASSLGQNYGYTF. CDR3 nucleotides: TGTGCCAGCAGCCTGGGACAAAACTATGGCTACACCTTC. The variable domain in full, with the rest retrieved from reference TRBV7-8 and TRBJ1-2, is GAGVSQSPRYKVAKRGQDVALRCDPISGHVSLFWYQQALGQGPEFLTYFQNEAQLDKSGLPSDRFFAERPEGSVSTLKIQRTQQEDSAVYLCASSLGQNYGYTFGSGTRLTVV.

The chain joins TRBV2 to TRBJ2-7, with 12 bases matching TRBD1. V dropped 6 bases and J dropped 4; count of bases not matched to a gene: 4. CDR3 length: 14 residues. Germline CDR1 reads SNHLY; CDR2 reads FYNNEI. DNA of the CDR3: TGTGCCAGCAGGGGACAGGGGGCAAGGTACGAGCAGTACTTC. This sequence encodes CASRGQGARYEQYF.

The rearrangement links TRBV10-3 to TRBJ2-2; 9 positions agree with TRBD1. The ends lost 4 bases at V and 6 bases at J; junction bases unmatched: 9. Germline assignment: CDR1 ENHRY and CDR2 SYGVKD. The CDR3 contains 16 residues. The CDR3 coding sequence is TGTGCCATCAGTGCGTCCGGGACAGGGTTCTCCGGGGAGCTGTTTTTT. Protein product: CAISASGTGFSGELFF.

This clone is a singleton in its sample. This chain joins TRBV7-2 and TRBJ1-5; D perhaps matches TRBD1 (6 bases). The CDR3 runs 14 residues. V was cut by 1 base and J by 6 bases, with 10 bases left in between. The germline V gene encodes CDR1 SGHTA and CDR2 FQGNSA. The CDR3 region is CASSLERGTQPQHF. The CDR3 DNA is TGTGCCAGCAGCTTAGAGAGGGGGACTCAGCCCCAGCATTTT. Based on the CDR3 plus reference TRBV7-2 and TRBJ1-5, the full variable domain is GAGVSQSPSNKVTEKGKDVELRCDPISGHTALYWYRQSLGQGLEFLIYFQGNSAPDKSGLPSDRFSAERTGGSVSTLTIQRTQQEDSAVYLCASSLERGTQPQHFGDGTRLSIL.

V is TRBV6-5 and J is TRBJ2-5, with 9 bases identical to TRBD2. The CDR3 totals 13 residues. V was clipped by 6 bases and J by 5 bases; unmatched bases: 4. The germline V gene encodes CDR1 MNHEY and CDR2 SVGAGI. CDR3 coding DNA: TGTGCCAGCAGGGTAGCGGGAGTGGAGACCCAGTACTTC. Translation: CASRVAGVETQYF.

The chain carries TRBV5-6 and TRBJ2-7; maybe TRBD2 (5 bases). The CDR3 runs to 14 residues. The V end lost 7 bases, the J end lost 0 bases, and 14 bases lay between the germline ends. Germline-derived CDR1 and CDR2 are SGHDT and YYEEEE. The CDR3 reads CASGYGGTSYEQYF. The CDR3 nucleotides are TGTGCCAGCGGCTACGGAGGAACCTCCTACGAGCAGTACTTC.

V gene TRBV27 combines with J gene TRBJ2-5; weak D call: TRBD2 (5 bases). Trimming stripped 3 bases from V and 5 bases from J, with 10 bases between. Germline values: CDR1 MNHEY, CDR2 SMNVEV (reference sequence). The length of the CDR3 is 13 residues. The CDR3 DNA follows: TGTGCCAGCAGTTTTGAGGGCTGGGAGACCCAGTACTTC. Amino acids: CASSFEGWETQYF.

The chain has TRBV9 and TRBJ2-7; D unresolved. The CDR3 extends over 11 amino acids. V lost 3 bases and J 7 bases, leaving 8 bases between the germline ends. The germline V gene has CDR1 SGDLS and CDR2 YYNGEE. CDR3 amino acids: CASSDNLEQYF. CDR3 bases: TGTGCCAGCAGCGACAATTTGGAGCAGTACTTC. Full variable domain (rest looked up from reference TRBV9 and TRBJ2-7): DSGVTQTPKHLITATGQRVTLRCSPRSGDLSVYWYQQSLDQGLQFLIQYYNGEERAKGNILERFSAQQFPDLHSELNLSSLELGDSALYFCASSDNLEQYFGPGTRLTVT.

V usage is TRBV9 and J usage is TRBJ2-2, with D possibly being TRBD2 (7 bases). This CDR3 contains 16 residues. The ends were cut back, 3 bases at V and 3 bases at J, with 15 bases in the middle. In germline, CDR1 is SGDLS, CDR2 YYNGEE. The CDR3 loop is CASSAGGEHHTGELFF. The CDR3, as DNA: TGTGCCAGCAGCGCGGGGGGCGAACACCACACCGGGGAGCTGTTTTTT.

The V and J genes are TRBV18 and TRBJ2-7; 12 bases map to TRBD1. Germline assignment: CDR1 KGHSH and CDR2 LQKENI. Trimming at V came to 5 bases and at J to 2 bases, leaving 10 bases not matched to a gene. The CDR3 totals 17 residues. DNA of the CDR3: TGTGCCAGCTCAGCCGGGACAGGGGGCGCCCTGCCCTACGAGCAGTACTTC. Protein product: CASSAGTGGALPYEQYF.

The rearrangement uses TRBV7-9 and TRBJ1-1; no definite D call. The V gene's germline CDR1 is SEHNR and CDR2 FQNEAQ (reference sequence). Trimming cost V 4 bases and J 8 bases, with 14 bases left between them. The CDR3 spans 13 residues. This chain's CDR3 is CASSSARFSEAFF. The DNA for the CDR3 is TGTGCCAGCAGCTCCGCTCGGTTCTCGGAAGCTTTCTTT.

The chain joins TRBV2 to TRBJ2-5, with 9 bases aligning to TRBD1. V shed 3 bases and J 2 bases; nucleotides not matched to a gene: 7. Per the germline V gene, CDR1 is SNHLY and CDR2 is FYNNEI. The CDR3 covers 16 residues. For the CDR3, the DNA is TGTGCCAGCAGTGACTCCCACGGACAGGGGCAAGAGACCCAGTACTTC. It yields the protein CASSDSHGQGQETQYF.

CDR3 sequence reads: CASSLMGQTYEQYF. CDR3 sequence (DNA): TGTGCCAGCAGCTTAATGGGACAGACCTACGAGCAGTACTTC. This chain joins TRBV7-6 and TRBJ2-7; 7 bases align to TRBD1. The CDR3 runs to 14 residues. The trim removed 2 bases at V and 2 bases at J, leaving 3 bases unmatched. The germline V gene has CDR1 SGHVS and CDR2 FNYEAQ.

This sequence joins TRBV3-1 (or the pseudogene TRBV3-2) and TRBJ2-7; tentative D call: TRBD2 (6 bases). The CDR3 is 13 residues long. CDR1 LGHDT and CDR2 YNNKEL come from the germline V gene (reference sequence). V shed 5 bases and J shed 4 bases, with 12 bases lying between them. The CDR3, as DNA: TGTGCCAGCAGCGACCGGGACTTGTACGAGCAGTACTTC. This sequence encodes CASSDRDLYEQYF.

The chain carries TRBV9 and TRBJ1-4; 12 nucleotides align to TRBD1. The ends lost 3 bases at V and 8 bases at J; junction bases unmatched: 20. This CDR3 has 20 residues. CDR1 is SGDLS and CDR2 is YYNGEE in the germline V gene. The CDR3, as DNA: TGTGCCAGCAGCGCCCCGACGGGACAGGGGGCGCTTACGGGGGGAGAAAAACTGTTTTTT. This translates into CASSAPTGQGALTGGEKLFF.

V is TRBV27 and J is TRBJ1-4; D gene ambiguous. Trimming left V 5 bases short and J 2 bases short, with 9 bases between. The CDR3 totals 14 residues. Germline CDR1 and CDR2: MNHEY and SMNVEV (reference sequence). The CDR3 DNA is TGTGCCAGCAGTCCCGACTGGACTAATGAAAAACTGTTTTTT. It is translated as CASSPDWTNEKLFF. The whole variable domain, remainder taken from reference TRBV27 and TRBJ1-4, is EAQVTQNPRYLITVTGKKLTVTCSQNMNHEYMSWYRQDPGLGLRQIYYSMNVEVTDKGDVPEGYKVSRKEKRNFPLILESPSPNQTSLYFCASSPDWTNEKLFFGSGTQLSVL.

The chain is built from TRBV5-1 and TRBJ1-3, with no clear D. The CDR3 is 13 residues long. V was shortened by 0 bases and J by 3 bases, with 4 bases between the two germline ends. Germline V gives CDR1 SGHRS, CDR2 YFSETQ. The CDR3 sequence: CASSLALGNTIYF. The CDR3 DNA reads TGCGCCAGCAGCTTGGCCCTTGGAAACACCATATATTTT.